This TCR beta chain was sequenced for a study of vaccination effects on CD4 cells after COVID-19 (dated by TCRdb to about 2022). Notes on the research overall: In the ViraFEST assay, PBMC were stimulated with viral peptide pools, and antigen-specific CD4+ T cell clonotypes were then identified by expansion using TCR sequencing. In the study, cultures from other donors were sequenced using the Oncomine TCR Beta short-read assay on an Illumina iSeq 100. Altogether, roughly 10 COVID-19 convalescent patients and a handful of SARS-CoV-2-naive healthy vaccine recipients made up the full study. The study compared SARS-CoV-2 spike-specific CD4+ TCR repertoires before and after mRNA vaccination in COVID-19 convalescent patients and infection-naive vaccine recipients. Two million PBMC per well were cultured with approximately 10 ug/ml peptides in IMDM containing roughly 5% human AB serum, approximately 10 IU/ml IL-2 and gentamicin. Post-vaccine samples across the study were collected a median of 72 days after the second dose, with a range of 14 to 241. The research as a whole found: Among healthy vaccine recipients, nearly all vaccine-induced clones were SARS-CoV-2 mono-reactive, and only 1 of 255 was cross-reactive with common cold coronaviruses. Limitations of the study were the small number of convalescent patients and the absence of early post-infection timepoints. Marked clonal contraction was observed in both infection-induced and vaccine-induced clones at late post-vaccination timepoints, consistent with waning T cell responses.

After less than 13 days of culture, CD4+ T cells were isolated with the EasySep CD4+ T cell isolation kit. Participants received two doses of either the BNT162b2 or the mRNA-1273 mRNA SARS-CoV-2 vaccine. The absence of prior SARS-CoV-2 infection in healthy vaccine recipients was confirmed by negative nucleocapsid antibodies before and after vaccination. On days 3 and 7, half of the culture medium was replaced with fresh IL-2-containing medium. Unless otherwise noted, each peptide stimulation condition was cultured in triplicate wells. PBMC were separated from whole blood using Ficoll-Paque Plus gradient centrifugation and were then either cryopreserved at -140C or used fresh. Genomic DNA was extracted from cultured CD4+ T cells with the QIAamp micro DNA kit. The library was made by the immunoSEQ multiplex PCR assay. TCR beta CDR3 sequencing was performed on DNA from the cultured, isolated CD4+ T cells. As for the original processing: Non-productive TCR sequences were discarded, and reads were trimmed to the CDR3 region, with only CDR3s of 7 or more amino acids retained. The MANAFEST web app was used to identify antigen-specific clonotypes by comparing expansion in peptide wells with expansion in reference cultures. Positive clones required FDR<0.05 expansion versus reference and all other wells, odds ratio above 5, and frequency above 0.1% in two replicate wells. A clonotype was defined as cross-reactive if the clonotype was significantly expanded both in SARS-CoV-2 spike wells and in at least one common cold coronavirus spike condition. Using the stringdist R package, CDR3 similarity was measured by Levenshtein distance, and unrooted trees were constructed with ape in R 3.6.1. Not all clones reach the TCRdb copy of this immuneACCESS table, which keeps in-frame sequences only. Checked studies attribute under half of the gap to unresolved V genes and leave the rest unexplained. That table supplies the V and J calls and clone size; D and trimming were determined from the DNA. This sample comprises 70,000 or so clones, approximately 73% of them detected only once. Approximately 2% of the sample comes from the top ten.

From the cysteine up to the phenylalanine, the CDR3 has a length of 13 residues. Only the CDR3 part of the read is kept: 39 bases, read in frame from the first base. For CDR1 and CDR2, the germline V gene lists SQVTM and ANQGSEA. Clipping removes 1 base from V and 9 bases from J, with 6 as the unmatched junction base count. Details on this clone: What antigen it recognizes has not been identified. Per-nucleotide qualities are absent, and no much larger clonotype sits a single base away.

The chain is made from TRBV29-1 and TRBJ2-1, with TRBD1 identical over 7 junction bases. The TCR comes from a human donor who received a COVID-19 vaccine. The sequencing here drew on CD4+ T cells from PBMCs cultured without peptide, taken after COVID-19 vaccination. The nucleotides read TGCAGCGTTGAAGGACAGGGTATCGGTGAGCAGTTCTTC. The resulting protein is CSVEGQGIGEQFF.